This TCR beta chain was sequenced during a study of cytomegalovirus exposure and HLA in healthy donors. Findings of the study overall: For most TCR sequences rarity was the rule, although some public TCRs occurred in many donors. The tendency of first-cohort TCR clusters to co-occur in the 90 to 150 validation repertoires emerged from a later analysis. Cytomegalovirus association was listed for roughly 160 TCR beta chains. In vitro experiments confirmed that three CMV-associated chains were specific for CMV antigens.

The CDR3 sequence is 19 residues long. Germline CDR1 is GTSNPN and CDR2 is SVGIG (reference sequence). The V and J ends lost 2 bases and 3 bases, in that order; junction bases with no gene match: 17. As regards this clone: Its specificity is unknown.

The table came from immunoSEQ multiplex PCR; TCRdb's copy has only in-frame clones and leaves some out. The repertoire includes more than 60,000 clones, about 97% of them detected once, and about 1.5% sits in the top ten. The V call is TRBV30, the J call TRBJ2-4, with 9 positions matching TRBD2. Sequencing was done on a sample of PBMCs. This TCR came from a woman under 30 in good health and CMV-seropositive. CDR3 loop: CAWSPFAAGGGSVKNIQYF. CDR3 bases: TGTGCCTGGAGTCCCTTTGCGGCGGGAGGGGGGTCGGTCAAAAACATTCAGTACTTC. Full variable domain (outside the CDR3, taken from reference TRBV30 and TRBJ2-4): SQTIHQWPATLVQPVGSPLSLECTVEGTSNPNLYWYRQAAGRGLQLLFYSVGIGQISSEVPQNLSASRPQDRQFILSSKKLLLSDSGFYLCAWSPFAAGGGSVKNIQYFGAGTRLSVL.